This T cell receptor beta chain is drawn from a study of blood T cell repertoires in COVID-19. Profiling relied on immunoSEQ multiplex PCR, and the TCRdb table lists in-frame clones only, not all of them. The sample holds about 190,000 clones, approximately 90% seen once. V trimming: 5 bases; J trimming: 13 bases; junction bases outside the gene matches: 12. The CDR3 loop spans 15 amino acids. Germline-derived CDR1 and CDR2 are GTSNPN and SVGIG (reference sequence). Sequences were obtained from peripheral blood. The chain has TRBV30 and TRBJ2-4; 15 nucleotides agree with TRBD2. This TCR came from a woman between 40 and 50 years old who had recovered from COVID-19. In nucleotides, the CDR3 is TGTGCCTGGGACAACAAGGGACTAGCGGGAGGACAACAGTACTTC. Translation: CAWDNKGLAGGQQYF.